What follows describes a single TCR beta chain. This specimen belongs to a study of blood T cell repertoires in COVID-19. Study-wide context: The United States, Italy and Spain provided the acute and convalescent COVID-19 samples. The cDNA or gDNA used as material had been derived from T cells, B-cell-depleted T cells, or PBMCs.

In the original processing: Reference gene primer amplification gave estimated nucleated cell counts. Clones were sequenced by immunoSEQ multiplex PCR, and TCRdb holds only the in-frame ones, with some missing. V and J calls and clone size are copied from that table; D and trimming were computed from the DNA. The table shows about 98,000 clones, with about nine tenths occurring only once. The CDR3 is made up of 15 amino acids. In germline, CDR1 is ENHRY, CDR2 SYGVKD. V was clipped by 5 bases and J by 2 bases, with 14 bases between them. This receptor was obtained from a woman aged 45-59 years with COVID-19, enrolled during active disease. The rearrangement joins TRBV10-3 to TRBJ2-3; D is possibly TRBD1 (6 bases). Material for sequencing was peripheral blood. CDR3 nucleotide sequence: TGTGCCATCAGTCCTACAGGGCTGGACACAGATACGCAGTATTTT. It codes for CAISPTGLDTDTQYF.